The present entry profiles one T cell receptor (beta chain) with its context. Treatment indicated: roughly 20 received Ad26.COV2.S at low or high dose, single or two shots; about 5 received placebo; per-sample allocation not given. All samples were drawn on day 63, counting from the first vaccine or placebo injection. What was given as vaccine was an Ad26 vector encoding Wuhan-strain SARS-CoV-2 spike. Using immunoSEQ multiplex PCR, the repertoire was profiled, and TCRdb retains in-frame clones only, with some absent. The sample yields hundreds of thousands of clones, 88% seen once. This CDR3 is 15 amino acids long. The V end was cut by 0 bases, the J end by 6 bases, with 15 bases between. Germline lookup yields CDR1 MNHEY and CDR2 SVGAGI. The sample comes from a study of Ad26.COV2.S vaccination and SARS-CoV-2 variants. Across the whole study: Into the muscle, Ad26.COV2.S was dosed once or twice, 56 days apart.

This TCR was sampled from a person between 18 and 60 years old who received the Ad26.COV2.S COVID-19 vaccine or a placebo. Specimen: peripheral blood, collected in a trial of Ad26.COV2.S vaccine versus placebo. The chain links TRBV6-5 to TRBJ2-7; D may correspond to TRBD1 or TRBD2 (5 bases each). DNA for the CDR3: TGTGCCAGCAGTTACTCAGAAGGGACCCTCTCCGAGCAGTACTTC. Translating it yields CASSYSEGTLSEQYF.